These 20 T cell receptor beta chains share one sample of origin, sequenced in a study of T cells in Graves' hyperthyroidism and ophthalmopathy. Template material for amplifying TCR beta CDR3 regions consisted of RNA transcripts. A first-round RT-PCR of the TCR CDR3 used the HTBI primer set. TCRdb reanalysed the multiplex PCR reads using MiXCR and keeps one entry per CDR3 protein. Of about 840,000 distinct CDR3 sequences listed, 35% to 45% are singletons. Sequenced sample: blood. These receptors were taken from a man aged 18 to 30 with Graves' hyperthyroidism.

This clonotype was recorded at least ten times. This chain links TRBV10-2 with TRBJ1-1; D is possibly TRBD1 (6 bases). Germline CDR1 is WSHSY and CDR2 is SAAADI. Deletions cut 7 bases from V and 3 bases from J, with 18 bases between. The CDR3 has 15 residues. This CDR3 is CASMEGGRLDTEAFF. CDR3 DNA sequence: TGCGCCAGCATGGAGGGGGGAAGATTGGACACTGAAGCTTTCTTT.

This chain connects TRBV2 to TRBJ1-6, with a possible D match to TRBD1 (6 bases). In germline, CDR1 is SNHLY, CDR2 FYNNEI. The CDR3 length is 16 residues. V was cut by 5 bases and J by 9 bases, with 20 bases left in between. The CDR3 loop reads CASSRAAGGRGSPLHF. The CDR3 DNA is TGTGCCAGCAGTCGCGCCGCGGGGGGGCGCGGTTCACCCCTCCACTTT. The full variable domain, completed using reference TRBV2 and TRBJ1-6, is EPEVTQTPSHQVTQMGQEVILRCVPISNHLYFYWYRQILGQKVEFLVSFYNNEISEKSEIFDDQFSVERPDGSNFTLKIRSTKLEDSAMYFCASSRAAGGRGSPLHFGNGTRLTVT.

This clonotype was picked up a small number of times. The rearrangement uses TRBV7-9 and TRBJ2-7, with D perhaps TRBD2 (5 bases). Per the germline V gene, CDR1 is SEHNR and CDR2 is FQNEAQ (reference sequence). The CDR3 runs to 16 residues. The V gene lost 2 bases and the J gene lost 3 bases, with 17 bases spanning the gap. CDR3 bases: TGTGCCAGCAGCTTAAACGACGGAGGCGTAATCTACGAGCAGTACTTC. Translation gives CASSLNDGGVIYEQYF.

The genes are TRBV2 and TRBJ1-2; D is perhaps TRBD1 (5 bases). V gave up 1 base and J gave up 6 bases, with 15 bases separating them. Germline V gene data show CDR1 as SNHLY and CDR2 as FYNNEI. The CDR3 is 15 amino acids. As DNA, the CDR3 is TGTGCCAGCAGTGAAGTAGCAGGGACTTTAAATGGCTACACCTTC. It specifies CASSEVAGTLNGYTF.

The J gene is TRBJ1-1, the V gene TRBV3-1; D not resolved. Germline CDR1 reads LGHDT; CDR2 reads YNNKEL (reference sequence). The CDR3 loop spans 15 amino acids. V shed 0 bases and J shed 5 bases, with 13 bases lying between them. Here the CDR3 reads CASSQEWPMETEAFF. CDR3 sequence (DNA): TGTGCCAGCAGCCAAGAGTGGCCGATGGAGACTGAAGCTTTCTTT.

This clonotype was seen only a few times. The gene calls are TRBV11-2 and TRBJ1-2; D not certain. Germline V lookup: CDR1 SGHAT, CDR2 FQNNGV. The CDR3 has 13 residues. Between the trimmed V and J ends, which lost 7 bases and 0 bases, there was a span of 9 bases. As DNA, the CDR3 is TGTGCCAGCACCCCTTACCCTAACTATGGCTACACCTTC. Protein product: CASTPYPNYGYTF.

Only a few counts were recorded for this clonotype. This sequence joins TRBV4-3 and TRBJ1-1; 9 positions agree with TRBD1. Germline loops: CDR1 LGHNA, CDR2 YSLEER. Losses at the gene ends were 2 bases for V and 6 bases for J; bases not matched to a gene: 4. There are 14 residues in the CDR3. The CDR3 DNA reads TGCGCCAGCAGCCAATTGCGGACAGGGGCTGAAGCTTTCTTT. Translation: CASSQLRTGAEAFF.

This clonotype was seen repeatedly, ten times or more. The V gene is TRBV5-1, the J gene TRBJ2-7, with 8 nucleotides matching TRBD2. Losses at the gene ends were 4 bases for V and 3 bases for J; bases not matched to a gene: 6. CDR3 length equals 14 residues. Per the germline V gene, CDR1 is SGHRS and CDR2 is YFSETQ. The CDR3 is CASSPGLAIYEQYF. In nucleotides, the CDR3 is TGCGCCAGCAGCCCCGGACTAGCTATCTACGAGCAGTACTTC. Full variable domain (outside the CDR3, taken from reference TRBV5-1 and TRBJ2-7): KAGVTQTPRYLIKTRGQQVTLSCSPISGHRSVSWYQQTPGQGLQFLFEYFSETQRNKGNFPGRFSGRQFSNSRSEMNVSTLELGDSALYLCASSPGLAIYEQYFGPGTRLTVT.

This clonotype was seen a handful of times. J is TRBJ2-5 and V is TRBV7-9; 7 bases align to TRBD1. Germline-derived CDR1 and CDR2 are SEHNR and FQNEAQ (reference sequence). The CDR3 spans 17 residues. J lost 5 bases, V lost 5 bases, and 17 bases had no gene match. The CDR3 coding sequence is TGTGCCAGCAGCCCGTCCGGGACAGCCCTTAGGTTGGAGACCCAGTACTTC. This sequence encodes CASSPSGTALRLETQYF. The full variable domain, completed using reference TRBV7-9 and TRBJ2-5, is DTGVSQNPRHKITKRGQNVTFRCDPISEHNRLYWYRQTLGQGPEFLTYFQNEAQLEKSRLLSDRFSAERPKGSFSTLEIQRTEQGDSAMYLCASSPSGTALRLETQYFGPGTRLLVL.

This clonotype was counted many times. This sequence joins TRBV29-1 and TRBJ2-2, with unresolved D. The CDR3 is 13 residues long. Germline CDR1 reads SQVTM; CDR2 reads ANQGSEA. The V end lost 3 bases, the J end lost 2 bases, and 7 bases lay between the germline ends. The CDR3 here is CSVDTENTGELFF. The CDR3 DNA reads TGCAGCGTTGACACGGAAAACACCGGGGAGCTGTTTTTT.

Turning to this clonotype: A much larger clone lies a single base off, so this may be a read error. V usage is TRBV7-9 and J usage is TRBJ1-2, with 10 positions matching TRBD1. Germline V gene lookup returns CDR1 SEHNR and CDR2 FQNEAQ (reference sequence). CDR3 length: 15 amino acids. The CDR3 DNA follows: TGTACCAGCAGCCCCGGACAGGGGGCTAACTATGGCTACACCTTC. Translating it yields CTSSPGQGANYGYTF.

The V call is TRBV19, the J call TRBJ1-1; weak D call: TRBD1 (5 bases). Trimming left V 8 bases short and J 3 bases short, with 13 bases between. This CDR3 comprises 13 residues. Germline CDR1 and CDR2: LNHDA and SQIVND (reference sequence). The CDR3 DNA reads TGTGCCAGTGGACGGATCAGGGACACTGAAGCTTTCTTT. Amino acids: CASGRIRDTEAFF.

This rearrangement joins TRBV7-8 to TRBJ2-5; 12 nucleotides align to TRBD2. The CDR3 contains 14 residues. The J segment lost 13 bases and the V segment lost 5 bases, leaving 11 bases of the junction unmatched. Germline loops: CDR1 SGHVS, CDR2 FQNEAQ. CDR3 in amino acids: CASSRTSGAGELYF. The CDR3 DNA follows: TGTGCCAGCAGCCGGACTAGCGGGGCCGGGGAGCTGTACTTC.

This clonotype was picked up many times. The chain couples TRBV29-1 to TRBJ1-1, with 7 nucleotides matching TRBD1. Germline values: CDR1 SQVTM, CDR2 ANQGSEA. J gave up 0 bases and V 4 bases, and 11 bases lay outside the gene matches. The CDR3 length is 16 residues. The CDR3 reads CSVAPYRGGMNTEAFF. CDR3 DNA: TGCAGCGTTGCCCCCTACAGGGGCGGAATGAACACTGAAGCTTTCTTT.

The J gene is TRBJ1-5, the V gene TRBV29-1, with TRBD1 as a possible D gene (5 bases). The V gene's germline CDR1 is SQVTM and CDR2 ANQGSEA. CDR3 length: 12 residues. Trimming removed 7 bases from V and 7 bases from J, with 14 bases in between. The CDR3 loop reads CSAGGRDQPQHF. The CDR3 DNA reads as TGCAGCGCCGGGGGTAGGGACCAGCCCCAGCATTTT.

This clonotype occurred a few times. This chain uses TRBV5-5 with TRBJ1-2, with D perhaps matching TRBD1 (5 bases). V lost 3 bases and J lost 4, with 10 bases in between. Germline V CDR1 and CDR2: SGHKS, YYEKEE (reference sequence). The length of the CDR3 is 13 residues. The CDR3 bases are TGTGCCAGCAGCTGGGGGGAGATCTATGGCTACACCTTC. Amino acids: CASSWGEIYGYTF.

The V gene is TRBV19, the J gene TRBJ1-1; 9 nucleotides agree with TRBD1. V shed 7 bases, J shed 4 bases, and the junction held 19 bases outside the gene matches. CDR3 length: 18 amino acids. Germline lookup yields CDR1 LNHDA and CDR2 SQIVND (reference sequence). The CDR3 DNA is TGTGCCAGTAAACACCCGCCGGGACAGGGAATGGGGAGCACTGAAGCTTTCTTT. Translated: CASKHPPGQGMGSTEAFF.

This clonotype was counted at least ten times. V is TRBV20-1 and J is TRBJ2-7; D possibly matches TRBD1 or TRBD2 (6 bases each). The length of the CDR3 is 13 residues. The V end lost 1 base, the J end lost 2 bases, and 9 bases lay between the germline ends. CDR1 and CDR2 (germline): DFQATT, SNEGSKA (reference sequence). CDR3 residues: CSARGGATYEQYF. CDR3 in DNA: TGCAGTGCTAGAGGGGGGGCCACCTACGAGCAGTACTTC.

This chain connects TRBV11-3 to TRBJ1-1, with D possibly being TRBD1 (5 bases). This CDR3 spans 14 amino acids. Deletions cut 6 bases from V and 4 bases from J, with 15 bases between. Germline CDR1 reads SGHNT; CDR2 reads YENEEA. CDR3 protein: CASSFWGDGTEAFF. The CDR3 DNA is TGTGCCAGCAGTTTTTGGGGGGACGGCACTGAAGCTTTCTTT.

The gene calls are TRBV2 and TRBJ1-6; a possible D gene is TRBD1 (6 bases). The CDR3 is 13 residues long. The germline CDR1 and CDR2 sequences are SNHLY and FYNNEI. V shed 8 bases and J shed 7 bases, with 12 bases lying between them. This CDR3 is CASDLQGNSPLHF. CDR3 sequence (DNA): TGTGCCAGCGACCTTCAGGGGAATTCACCCCTCCACTTT.